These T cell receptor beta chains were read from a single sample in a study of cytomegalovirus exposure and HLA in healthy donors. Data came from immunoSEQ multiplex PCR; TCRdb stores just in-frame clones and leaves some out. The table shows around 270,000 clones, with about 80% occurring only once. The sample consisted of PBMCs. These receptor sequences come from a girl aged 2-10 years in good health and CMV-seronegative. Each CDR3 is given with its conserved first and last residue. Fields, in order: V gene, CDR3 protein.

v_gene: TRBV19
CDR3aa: CASSNPQATGGLTEAFF

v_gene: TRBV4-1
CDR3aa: CASSQPLAGTKRNEQFF

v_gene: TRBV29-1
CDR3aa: CSVFRSGEQYF

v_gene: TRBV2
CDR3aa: CASPGGRAPARQYF

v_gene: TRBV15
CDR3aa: CATSRDEETDTQYF

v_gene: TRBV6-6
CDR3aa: CASSKGTSGAPDTQYF

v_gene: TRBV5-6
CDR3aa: CASSLIEVQSTSTDTQYF

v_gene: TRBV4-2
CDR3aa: CASSQAMGQGNQPQHF

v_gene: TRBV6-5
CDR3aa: CASRRNRGTYEQYF

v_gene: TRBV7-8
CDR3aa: CASSFLAPGELFF

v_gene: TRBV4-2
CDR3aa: CASSQGGGEQFF

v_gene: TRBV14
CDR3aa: CASSLLPGQVYPPSYEQYF

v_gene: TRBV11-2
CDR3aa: CASSLGQWNRGYGYTF

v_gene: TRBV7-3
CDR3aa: CASSSQQNTEAFF

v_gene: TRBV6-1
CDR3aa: CASIQQGSSNQPQHF

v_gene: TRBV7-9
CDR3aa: CSSSSVGAGALF

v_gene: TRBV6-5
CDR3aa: CASSYGLADPYEQYF